This T cell receptor beta chain was sequenced during a study of OX40 agonist ivuxolimab in advanced cancers. Study-level background: Three patients, one with hepatocellular carcinoma and two with cutaneous melanoma, achieved partial responses.

The germline gives CDR1 SGHTA, CDR2 FQGNSA. This CDR3 spans 14 amino acids. V gave up 5 bases and J gave up 0 bases, with 7 bases separating them. TCRdb's table, derived via immunoSEQ multiplex PCR, lists solely in-frame clones and lacks some. This table holds about 100,000 clones, roughly 91% found once. The V and J genes are TRBV7-2 and TRBJ1-4; D remains ambiguous. The sample consisted of CD4+ or CD8+ T cells sorted from blood, taken in a trial of the OX40 agonist ivuxolimab. The receptor's source is an adult with an advanced solid tumor such as melanoma, head and neck, liver or kidney cancer. The CDR3 spells CASSLGTTNEKLFF. The CDR3 coding sequence is TGTGCCAGCAGCCTCGGGACAACTAATGAAAAACTGTTTTTT.